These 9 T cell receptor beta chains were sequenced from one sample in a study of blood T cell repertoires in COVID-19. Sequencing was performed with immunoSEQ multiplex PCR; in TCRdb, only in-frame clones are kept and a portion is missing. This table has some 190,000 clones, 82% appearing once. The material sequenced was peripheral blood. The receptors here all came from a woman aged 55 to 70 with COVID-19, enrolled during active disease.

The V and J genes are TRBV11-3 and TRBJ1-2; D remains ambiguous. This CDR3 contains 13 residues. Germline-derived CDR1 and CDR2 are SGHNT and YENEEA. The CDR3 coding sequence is TGTGACGCCGGAGGGAGGGATCACTATGGCTACACCTTC. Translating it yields CDAGGRDHYGYTF.

The CDR3 loop reads CASSQSPGLALVRSSYNEQFF. The CDR3 coding sequence is TGCGCCAGCAGCCAGTCTCCGGGACTAGCGTTAGTTCGGAGCTCCTACAATGAGCAGTTCTTC. The V and J genes are TRBV4-3 and TRBJ2-1; 10 bases are a match to TRBD2. The CDR3 sequence is 21 residues long. The germline CDR1 and CDR2 sequences are LGHNA and YSLEER. V dropped 3 bases and J dropped 0; count of bases not matched to a gene: 17.

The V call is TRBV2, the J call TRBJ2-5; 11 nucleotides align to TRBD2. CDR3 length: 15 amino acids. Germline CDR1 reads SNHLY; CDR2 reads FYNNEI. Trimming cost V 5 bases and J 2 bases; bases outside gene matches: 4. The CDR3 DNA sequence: TGTGCCAGCAGTTCCGGGACTAGCGGTCAAGAGACCCAGTACTTC. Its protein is CASSSGTSGQETQYF. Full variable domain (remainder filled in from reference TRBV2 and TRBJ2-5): EPEVTQTPSHQVTQMGQEVILRCVPISNHLYFYWYRQILGQKVEFLVSFYNNEISEKSEIFDDQFSVERPDGSNFTLKIRSTKLEDSAMYFCASSSGTSGQETQYFGPGTRLLVL.

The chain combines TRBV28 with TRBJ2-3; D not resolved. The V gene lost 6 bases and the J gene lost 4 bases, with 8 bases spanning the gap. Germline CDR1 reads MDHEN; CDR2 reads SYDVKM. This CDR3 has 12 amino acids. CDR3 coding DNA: TGTGCCAGCAGCCGAGTGCCAGATACGCAGTATTTT. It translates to CASSRVPDTQYF.

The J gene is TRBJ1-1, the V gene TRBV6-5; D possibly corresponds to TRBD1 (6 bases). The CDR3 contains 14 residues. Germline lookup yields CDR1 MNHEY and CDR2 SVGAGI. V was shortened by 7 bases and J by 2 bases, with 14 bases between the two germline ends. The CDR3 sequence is CASNRDRVNTEAFF. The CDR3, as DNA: TGTGCCAGCAACAGGGACCGCGTAAACACTGAAGCTTTCTTT.

In nucleotides, the CDR3 is TGTGCCAGCGGGGAGGCGGGAAACACCATATATTTT. This translates into CASGEAGNTIYF. The V and J genes are TRBV11-2 and TRBJ1-3; D is unresolved. V shed 8 bases and J shed 4 bases, with 9 bases lying between them. This CDR3 contains 12 residues. Germline V gene data show CDR1 as SGHAT and CDR2 as FQNNGV.

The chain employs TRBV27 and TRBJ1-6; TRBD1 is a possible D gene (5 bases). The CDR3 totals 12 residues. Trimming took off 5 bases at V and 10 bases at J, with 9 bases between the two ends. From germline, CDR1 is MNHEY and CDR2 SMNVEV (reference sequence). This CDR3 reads CASSLWGSPLHF. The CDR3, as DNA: TGTGCCAGCAGTCTATGGGGCTCACCCCTCCACTTT.

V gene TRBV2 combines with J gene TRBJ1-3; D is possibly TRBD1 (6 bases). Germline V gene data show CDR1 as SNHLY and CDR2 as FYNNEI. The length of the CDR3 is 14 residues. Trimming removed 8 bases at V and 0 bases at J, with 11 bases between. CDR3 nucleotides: TGTGCCAGCGGACAGTCGAGCTCTGGAAACACCATATATTTT. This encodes CASGQSSSGNTIYF.

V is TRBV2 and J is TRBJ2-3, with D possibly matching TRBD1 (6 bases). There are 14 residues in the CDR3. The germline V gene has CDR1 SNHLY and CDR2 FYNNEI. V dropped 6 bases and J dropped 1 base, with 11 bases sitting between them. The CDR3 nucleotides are TGTGCCAGCAGCCAACAGGGCCGCACAGATACGCAGTATTTT. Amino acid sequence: CASSQQGRTDTQYF.